The present T cell receptor (beta chain) was sequenced within a study of T cell clonality in common variable immunodeficiency. Germline CDR1 is SSHAT and CDR2 is FNYEAQ (reference sequence). The CDR3 extends over 13 amino acids. Produced via immunoSEQ multiplex PCR; TCRdb's table is partial and in-frame only. The sample gives under 8,500 clones, none seen only once, and the top ten clones hold 4% to 5.5%. Findings and caveats of the study: Common variable immunodeficiency TCR beta sequences reportedly had fewer deletions and N-nucleotide insertions.

In regard to this clone: Its specificity is not known. The junction and the germline gene differ at one end; a read error may be behind it. The read comes to an end 3 residues before the CDR3 does, leaving the germline J gene to fill in the end.

Caucasian heritage predominated among both patients and controls. The chain couples TRBV7-7 to TRBJ1-1, with TRBD1 matching 7 bases. This receptor was taken from a human donor with common variable immunodeficiency. The sequencing input was peripheral blood mononuclear cells. Incomplete CDR3 DNA: TGTGCTAGCAGCTTAACAGGGGACACTGAA. Its protein product is CASSLTGDTE. The full CDR3 protein reads CASSLTGDTEAFF. The variable domain in full, with the rest retrieved from reference TRBV7-7 and TRBJ1-1, is GAGVSQSPRYKVTKRGQDVTLRCDPISSHATLYWYQQALGQGPEFLTYFNYEAQPDKSGLPSDRFSAERPEGSISTLTIQRTEQRDSAMYRCASSLTGDTEAFFGQGTRLTVV.